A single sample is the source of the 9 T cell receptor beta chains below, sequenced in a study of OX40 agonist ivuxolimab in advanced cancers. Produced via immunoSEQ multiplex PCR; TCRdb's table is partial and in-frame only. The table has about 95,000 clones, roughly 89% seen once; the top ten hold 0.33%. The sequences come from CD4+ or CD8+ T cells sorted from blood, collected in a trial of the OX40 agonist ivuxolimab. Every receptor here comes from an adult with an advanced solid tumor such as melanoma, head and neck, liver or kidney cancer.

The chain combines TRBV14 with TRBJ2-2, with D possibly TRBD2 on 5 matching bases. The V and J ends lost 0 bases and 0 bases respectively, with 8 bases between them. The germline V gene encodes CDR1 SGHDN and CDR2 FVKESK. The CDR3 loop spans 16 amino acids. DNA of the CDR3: TGTGCCAGCAGCCAAGAGGTAGCGCCGAACACCGGGGAGCTGTTTTTT. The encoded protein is CASSQEVAPNTGELFF.

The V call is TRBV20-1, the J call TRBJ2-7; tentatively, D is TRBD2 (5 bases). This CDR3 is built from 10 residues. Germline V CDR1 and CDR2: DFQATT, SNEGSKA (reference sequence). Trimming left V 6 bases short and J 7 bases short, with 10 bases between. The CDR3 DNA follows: TGCAGTGCCCCTAGGAGGGAGCAGTACTTC. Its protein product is CSAPRREQYF.

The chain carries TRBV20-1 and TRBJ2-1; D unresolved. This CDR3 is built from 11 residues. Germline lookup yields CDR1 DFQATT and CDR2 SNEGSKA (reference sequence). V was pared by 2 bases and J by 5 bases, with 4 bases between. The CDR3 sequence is CSARIDNEQFF. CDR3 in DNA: TGCAGTGCTAGAATTGACAATGAGCAGTTCTTC.

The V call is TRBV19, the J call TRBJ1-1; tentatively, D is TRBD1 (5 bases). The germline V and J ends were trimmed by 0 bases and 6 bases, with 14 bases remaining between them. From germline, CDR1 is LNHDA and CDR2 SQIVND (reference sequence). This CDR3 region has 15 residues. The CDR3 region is CASSIDLSQDPEAFF. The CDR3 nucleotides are TGTGCCAGTAGTATAGATCTCTCACAGGATCCTGAAGCTTTCTTT.

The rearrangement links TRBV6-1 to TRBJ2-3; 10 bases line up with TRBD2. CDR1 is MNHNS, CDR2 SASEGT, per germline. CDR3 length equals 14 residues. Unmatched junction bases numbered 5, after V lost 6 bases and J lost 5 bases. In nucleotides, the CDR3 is TGTGCCAGCAGGAGCGGGGGGGCCTTAGATACGCAGTATTTT. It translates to CASRSGGALDTQYF.

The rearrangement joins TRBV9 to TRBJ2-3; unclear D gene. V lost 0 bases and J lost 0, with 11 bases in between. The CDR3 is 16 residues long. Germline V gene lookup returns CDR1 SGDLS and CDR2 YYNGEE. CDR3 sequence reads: CASSVGAQSSTDTQYF. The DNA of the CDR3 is TGTGCCAGCAGCGTAGGGGCCCAGTCTAGCACAGATACGCAGTATTTT.

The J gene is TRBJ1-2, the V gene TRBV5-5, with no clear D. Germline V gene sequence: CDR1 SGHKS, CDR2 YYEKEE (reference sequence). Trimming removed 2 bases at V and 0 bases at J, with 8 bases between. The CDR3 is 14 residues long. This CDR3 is CASSFVDSNYGYTF. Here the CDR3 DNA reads TGTGCCAGCAGCTTCGTGGACTCTAACTATGGCTACACCTTC.

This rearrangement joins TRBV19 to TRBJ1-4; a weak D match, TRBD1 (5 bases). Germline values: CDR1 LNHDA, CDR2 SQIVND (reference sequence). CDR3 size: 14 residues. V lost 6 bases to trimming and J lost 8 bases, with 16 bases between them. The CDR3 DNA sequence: TGTGCCAGTAGCCCCGGGACCGCGGGCGAAAAACTGTTTTTT. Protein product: CASSPGTAGEKLFF.

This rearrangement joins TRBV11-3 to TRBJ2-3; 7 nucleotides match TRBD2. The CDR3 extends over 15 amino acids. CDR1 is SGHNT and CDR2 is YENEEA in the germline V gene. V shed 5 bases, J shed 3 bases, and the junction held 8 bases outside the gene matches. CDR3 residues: CASSPGTTRTDTQYF. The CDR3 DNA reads TGTGCCAGCAGCCCAGGGACTACCCGTACAGATACGCAGTATTTT.